Following are 2 T cell receptor beta chains from one sample sequenced in a study of molecular identifiers for immune sequencing clone quantification. A single record per CDR3 protein comes from TCRdb applying MiXCR to the PCR reads. The sample lists approximately 550,000 distinct CDR3 sequences; around 23% were seen once. The specimen sequenced was naive CD8+ T cells from blood, with Jurkat cell RNA spiked in. The subset is: FACS-sorted CD8+CD4-CCR7+CD45RA+ naive T cells. The receptors come from a human donor in good health. Some libraries in this study had Jurkat cell RNA spiked in.

Many counts were recorded for this clonotype. This chain joins TRBV29-1 and TRBJ2-3; 8 nucleotides line up with TRBD2. Germline values: CDR1 SQVTM, CDR2 ANQGSEA. V trimming: 1 base; J trimming: 4 bases; junction bases outside the gene matches: 4. This CDR3 has 14 amino acids. The CDR3 loop reads CSVEVSGGSDTQYF. CDR3 DNA sequence: TGCAGCGTTGAAGTAAGCGGGGGATCAGATACGCAGTATTTT.

There are a few counts of this clonotype. The chain combines TRBV12-3 or TRBV12-4 with TRBJ1-1; TRBD1 matches at 11 bases. This CDR3 contains 14 residues. J was trimmed by 6 bases and V by 2 bases; bases with no gene match: 2. The CDR3 DNA is TGTGCCAGCAGTTTAAGGGGACAGGGGGCTGAAGCTTTCTTT. It specifies CASSLRGQGAEAFF.